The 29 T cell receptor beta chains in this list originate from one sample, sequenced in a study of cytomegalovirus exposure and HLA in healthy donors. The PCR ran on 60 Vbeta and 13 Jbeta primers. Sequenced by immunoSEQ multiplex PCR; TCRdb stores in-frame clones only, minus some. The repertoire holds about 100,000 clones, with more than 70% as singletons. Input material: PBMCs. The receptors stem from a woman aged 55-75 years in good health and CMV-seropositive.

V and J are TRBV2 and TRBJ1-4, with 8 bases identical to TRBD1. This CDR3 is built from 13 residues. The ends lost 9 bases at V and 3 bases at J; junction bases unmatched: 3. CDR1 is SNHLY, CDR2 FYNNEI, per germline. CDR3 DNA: TGTGCCAGTCAGGGGGCCCCTAATGAAAAACTGTTTTTT. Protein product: CASQGAPNEKLFF.

Written as DNA, the CDR3 is TGTGCCAGTTCCGCCGAGGGACAAAGGCAACCCGAGCAGTACTTC. Protein: CASSAEGQRQPEQYF. The chain links TRBV6-5 to TRBJ2-7; D is perhaps TRBD1 (6 bases). The ends were cut back, 9 bases at V and 6 bases at J, with 24 bases in the middle. Germline CDR1 MNHEY, CDR2 SVGAGI. This CDR3 contains 15 residues.

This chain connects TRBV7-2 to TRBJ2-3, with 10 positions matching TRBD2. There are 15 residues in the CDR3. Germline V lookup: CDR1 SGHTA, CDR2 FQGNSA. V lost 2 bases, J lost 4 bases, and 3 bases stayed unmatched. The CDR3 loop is CASSLSAGGADTQYF. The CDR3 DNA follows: TGTGCCAGCAGCTTATCAGCGGGAGGGGCAGATACGCAGTATTTT.

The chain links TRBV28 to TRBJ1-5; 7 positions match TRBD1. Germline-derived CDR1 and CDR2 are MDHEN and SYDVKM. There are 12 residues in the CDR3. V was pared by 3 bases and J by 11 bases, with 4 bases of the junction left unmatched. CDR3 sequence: CASSFLDRSQHF. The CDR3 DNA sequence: TGTGCCAGCAGTTTTCTGGACAGGTCCCAGCATTTT. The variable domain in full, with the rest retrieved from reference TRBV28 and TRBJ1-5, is DVKVTQSSRYLVKRTGEKVFLECVQDMDHENMFWYRQDPGLGLRLIYFSYDVKMKEKGDIPEGYSVSREKKERFSLILESASTNQTSMYLCASSFLDRSQHFGDGTRLSIL.

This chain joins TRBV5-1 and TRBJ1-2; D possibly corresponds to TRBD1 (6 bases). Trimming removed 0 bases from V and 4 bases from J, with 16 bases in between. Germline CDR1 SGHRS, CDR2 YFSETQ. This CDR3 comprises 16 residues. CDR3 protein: CASSLATGSTPYGYTF. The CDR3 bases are TGCGCCAGCAGCTTGGCGACAGGCTCCACACCCTATGGCTACACCTTC. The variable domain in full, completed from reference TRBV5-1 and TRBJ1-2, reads KAGVTQTPRYLIKTRGQQVTLSCSPISGHRSVSWYQQTPGQGLQFLFEYFSETQRNKGNFPGRFSGRQFSNSRSEMNVSTLELGDSALYLCASSLATGSTPYGYTFGSGTRLTVV.

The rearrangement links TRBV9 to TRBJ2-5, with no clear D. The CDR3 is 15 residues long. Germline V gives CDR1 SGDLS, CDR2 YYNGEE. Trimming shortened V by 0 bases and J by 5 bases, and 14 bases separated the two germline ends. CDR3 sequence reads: CASSVGGGRLETQYF. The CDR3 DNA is TGTGCCAGCAGCGTAGGAGGCGGTAGGCTGGAGACCCAGTACTTC.

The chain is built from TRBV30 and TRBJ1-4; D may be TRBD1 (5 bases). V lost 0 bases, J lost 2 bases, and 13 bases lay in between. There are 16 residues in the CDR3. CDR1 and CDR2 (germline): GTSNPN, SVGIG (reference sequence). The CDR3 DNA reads TGTGCCTGGAGTGTACTGGGGGGATGGACTAATGAAAAACTGTTTTTT. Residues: CAWSVLGGWTNEKLFF.

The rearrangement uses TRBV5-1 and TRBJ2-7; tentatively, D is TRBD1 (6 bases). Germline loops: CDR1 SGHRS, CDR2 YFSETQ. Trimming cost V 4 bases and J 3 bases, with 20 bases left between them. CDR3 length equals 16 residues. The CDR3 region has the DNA TGCGCCAGCAGCCGTACCGGGACACCTACTAACTACGAGCAGTACTTC. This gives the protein CASSRTGTPTNYEQYF. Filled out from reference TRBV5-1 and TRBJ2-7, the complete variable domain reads KAGVTQTPRYLIKTRGQQVTLSCSPISGHRSVSWYQQTPGQGLQFLFEYFSETQRNKGNFPGRFSGRQFSNSRSEMNVSTLELGDSALYLCASSRTGTPTNYEQYFGPGTRLTVT.

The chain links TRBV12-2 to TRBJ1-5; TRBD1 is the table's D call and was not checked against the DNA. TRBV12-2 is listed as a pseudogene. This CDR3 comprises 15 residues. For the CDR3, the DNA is TGTGCAAGTCGCCGGAACAGTACGGGCAATCAGCCCCAGCATTTT. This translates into CASRRNSTGNQPQHF.

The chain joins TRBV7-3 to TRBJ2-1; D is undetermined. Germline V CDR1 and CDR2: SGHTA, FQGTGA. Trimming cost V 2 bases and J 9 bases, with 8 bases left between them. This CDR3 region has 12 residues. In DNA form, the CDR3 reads TGTGCCAGCAGCTTAGCATTCGGTGAGCAGTTCTTC. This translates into CASSLAFGEQFF.

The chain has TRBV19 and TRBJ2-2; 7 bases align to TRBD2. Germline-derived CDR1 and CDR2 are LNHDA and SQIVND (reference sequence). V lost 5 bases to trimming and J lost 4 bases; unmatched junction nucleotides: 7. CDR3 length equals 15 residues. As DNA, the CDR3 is TGTGCCAGTAGTCCCGGGGGGTCGCTCACCGGGGAGCTGTTTTTT. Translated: CASSPGGSLTGELFF. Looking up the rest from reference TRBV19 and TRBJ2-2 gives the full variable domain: DGGITQSPKYLFRKEGQNVTLSCEQNLNHDAMYWYRQDPGQGLRLIYYSQIVNDFQKGDIAEGYSVSREKKESFPLTVTSAQKNPTAFYLCASSPGGSLTGELFFGEGSRLTVL.

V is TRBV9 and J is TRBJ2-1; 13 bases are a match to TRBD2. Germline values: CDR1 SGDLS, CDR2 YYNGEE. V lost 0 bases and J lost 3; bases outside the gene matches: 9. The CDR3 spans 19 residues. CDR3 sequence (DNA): TGTGCCAGCAGCGTAGCACCGGGGACTAGCGGGACCTACTACAATGAGCAGTTCTTC. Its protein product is CASSVAPGTSGTYYNEQFF. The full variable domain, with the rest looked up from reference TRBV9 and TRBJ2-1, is DSGVTQTPKHLITATGQRVTLRCSPRSGDLSVYWYQQSLDQGLQFLIQYYNGEERAKGNILERFSAQQFPDLHSELNLSSLELGDSALYFCASSVAPGTSGTYYNEQFFGPGTRLTVL.

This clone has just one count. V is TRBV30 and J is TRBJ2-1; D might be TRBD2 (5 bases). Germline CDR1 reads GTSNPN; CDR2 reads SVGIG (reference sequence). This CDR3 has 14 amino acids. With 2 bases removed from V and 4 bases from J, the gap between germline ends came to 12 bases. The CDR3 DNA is TGTGCCTGGAGTTCGCTCCGGGGATACAATGAGCAGTTCTTC. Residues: CAWSSLRGYNEQFF.

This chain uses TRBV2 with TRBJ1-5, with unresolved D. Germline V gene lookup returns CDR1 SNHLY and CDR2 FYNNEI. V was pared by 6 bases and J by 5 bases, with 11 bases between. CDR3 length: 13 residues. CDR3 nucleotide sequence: TGTGCCAGCAGGGAACAAATGTATCAGCCCCAGCATTTT. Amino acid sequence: CASREQMYQPQHF.

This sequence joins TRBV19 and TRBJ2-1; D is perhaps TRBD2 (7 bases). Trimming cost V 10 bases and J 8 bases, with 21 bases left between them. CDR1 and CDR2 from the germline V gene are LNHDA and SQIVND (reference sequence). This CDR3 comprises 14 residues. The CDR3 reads CATYKGGTGDEQFF. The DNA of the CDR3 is TGTGCCACCTACAAGGGGGGGACCGGAGATGAGCAGTTCTTC.

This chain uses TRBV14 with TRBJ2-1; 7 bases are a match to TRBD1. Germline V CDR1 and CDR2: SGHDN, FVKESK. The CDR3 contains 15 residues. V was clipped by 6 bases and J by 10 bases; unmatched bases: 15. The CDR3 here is CASRKQTGRASEQFF. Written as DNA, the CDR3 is TGTGCCAGCAGGAAGCAGACAGGGAGAGCATCCGAGCAGTTCTTC.

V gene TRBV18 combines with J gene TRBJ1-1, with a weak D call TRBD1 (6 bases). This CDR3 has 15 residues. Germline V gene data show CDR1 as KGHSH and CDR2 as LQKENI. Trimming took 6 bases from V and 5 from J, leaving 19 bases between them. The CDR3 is CASSVMMGQGTEAFF. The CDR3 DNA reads TGTGCCAGCTCGGTCATGATGGGTCAGGGGACTGAAGCTTTCTTT.

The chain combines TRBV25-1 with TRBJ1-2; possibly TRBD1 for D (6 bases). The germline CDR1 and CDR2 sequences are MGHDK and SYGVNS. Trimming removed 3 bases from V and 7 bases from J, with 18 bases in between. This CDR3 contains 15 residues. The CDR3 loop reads CASSDWGRGKFGYTF. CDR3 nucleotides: TGTGCCAGCAGTGACTGGGGCAGGGGCAAGTTTGGCTACACCTTC.

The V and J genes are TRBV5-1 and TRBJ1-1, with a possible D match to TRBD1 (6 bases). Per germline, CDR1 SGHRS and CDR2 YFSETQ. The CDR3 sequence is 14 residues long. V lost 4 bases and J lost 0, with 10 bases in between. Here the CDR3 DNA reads TGCGCCAGCAGCAGGACAGTTATGAACACTGAAGCTTTCTTT. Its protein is CASSRTVMNTEAFF.

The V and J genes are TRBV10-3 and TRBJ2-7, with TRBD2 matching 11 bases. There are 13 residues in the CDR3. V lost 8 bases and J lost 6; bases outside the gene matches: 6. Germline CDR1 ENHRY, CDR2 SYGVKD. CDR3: CAILGTSGSEQYF. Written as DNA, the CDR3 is TGTGCCATCCTCGGGACTAGCGGAAGCGAGCAGTACTTC.

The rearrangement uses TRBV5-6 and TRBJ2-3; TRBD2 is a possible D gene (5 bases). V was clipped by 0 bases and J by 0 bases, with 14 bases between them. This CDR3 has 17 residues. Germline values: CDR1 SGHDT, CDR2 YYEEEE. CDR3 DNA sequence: TGTGCCAGCAGCTTGGCCCGCAAGCGGCATAGCACAGATACGCAGTATTTT. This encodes CASSLARKRHSTDTQYF. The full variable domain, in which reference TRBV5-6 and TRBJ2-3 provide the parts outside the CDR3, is DAGVTQSPTHLIKTRGQQVTLRCSPKSGHDTVSWYQQALGQGPQFIFQYYEEEERQRGNFPDRFSGHQFPNYSSELNVNALLLGDSALYLCASSLARKRHSTDTQYFGPGTRLTVL.

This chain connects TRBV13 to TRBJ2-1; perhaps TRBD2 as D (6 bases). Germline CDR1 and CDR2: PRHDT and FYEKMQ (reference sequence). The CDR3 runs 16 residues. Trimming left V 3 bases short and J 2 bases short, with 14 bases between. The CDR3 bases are TGTGCCAGCAGCTTGGTACGTAGCGGCCCCTACAATGAGCAGTTCTTC. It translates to CASSLVRSGPYNEQFF.

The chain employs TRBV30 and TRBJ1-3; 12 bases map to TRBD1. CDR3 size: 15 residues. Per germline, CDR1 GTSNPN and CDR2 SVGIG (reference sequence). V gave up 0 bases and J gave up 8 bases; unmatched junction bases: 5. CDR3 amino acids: CAWSVPGQGADTIYF. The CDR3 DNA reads TGTGCCTGGAGTGTTCCGGGACAGGGGGCGGACACCATATATTTT.

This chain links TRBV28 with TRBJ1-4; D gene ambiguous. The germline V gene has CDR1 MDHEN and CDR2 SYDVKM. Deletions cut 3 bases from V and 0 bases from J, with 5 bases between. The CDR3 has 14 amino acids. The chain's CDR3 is CASSFPATNEKLFF. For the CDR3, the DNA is TGTGCCAGCAGTTTCCCAGCAACTAATGAAAAACTGTTTTTT. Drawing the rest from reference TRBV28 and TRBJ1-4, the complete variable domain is DVKVTQSSRYLVKRTGEKVFLECVQDMDHENMFWYRQDPGLGLRLIYFSYDVKMKEKGDIPEGYSVSREKKERFSLILESASTNQTSMYLCASSFPATNEKLFFGSGTQLSVL.

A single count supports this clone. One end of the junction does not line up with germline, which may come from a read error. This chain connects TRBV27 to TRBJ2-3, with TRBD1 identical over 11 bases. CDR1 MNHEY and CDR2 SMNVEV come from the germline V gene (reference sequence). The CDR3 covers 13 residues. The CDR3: CASSFLSGQGGFF. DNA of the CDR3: TGTGCCAGCAGCTTCCTCTCGGGACAGGGGGGCTTCTTT.

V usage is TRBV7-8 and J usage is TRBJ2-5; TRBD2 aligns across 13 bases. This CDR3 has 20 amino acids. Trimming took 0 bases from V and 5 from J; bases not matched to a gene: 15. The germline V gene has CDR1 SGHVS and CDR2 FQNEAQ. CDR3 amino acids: CASSLAFSPGLAGRDETQYF. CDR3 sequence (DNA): TGTGCCAGCAGCTTAGCCTTCTCTCCGGGACTAGCGGGAAGGGATGAGACCCAGTACTTC.

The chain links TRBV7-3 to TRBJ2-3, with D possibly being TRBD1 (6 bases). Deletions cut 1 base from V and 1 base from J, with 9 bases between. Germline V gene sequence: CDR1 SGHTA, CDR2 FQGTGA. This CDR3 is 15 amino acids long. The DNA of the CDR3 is TGTGCCAGCAGCTTAAGGGGGCACGGCACAGATACGCAGTATTTT. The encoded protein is CASSLRGHGTDTQYF.

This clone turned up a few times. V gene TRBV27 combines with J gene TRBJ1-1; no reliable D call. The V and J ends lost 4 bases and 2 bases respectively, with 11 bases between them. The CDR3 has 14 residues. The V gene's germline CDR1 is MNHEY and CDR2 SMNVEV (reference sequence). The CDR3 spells CASSSDWSNTEAFF. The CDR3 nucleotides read TGTGCCAGCAGTTCGGACTGGTCCAACACTGAAGCTTTCTTT.

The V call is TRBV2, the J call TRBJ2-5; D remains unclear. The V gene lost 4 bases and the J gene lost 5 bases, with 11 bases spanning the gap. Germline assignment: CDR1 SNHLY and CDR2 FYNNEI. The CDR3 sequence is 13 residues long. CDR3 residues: CASSAVPWETQYF. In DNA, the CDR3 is TGTGCCAGCAGTGCGGTCCCCTGGGAGACCCAGTACTTC. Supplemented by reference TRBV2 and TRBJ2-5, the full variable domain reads EPEVTQTPSHQVTQMGQEVILRCVPISNHLYFYWYRQILGQKVEFLVSFYNNEISEKSEIFDDQFSVERPDGSNFTLKIRSTKLEDSAMYFCASSAVPWETQYFGPGTRLLVL.